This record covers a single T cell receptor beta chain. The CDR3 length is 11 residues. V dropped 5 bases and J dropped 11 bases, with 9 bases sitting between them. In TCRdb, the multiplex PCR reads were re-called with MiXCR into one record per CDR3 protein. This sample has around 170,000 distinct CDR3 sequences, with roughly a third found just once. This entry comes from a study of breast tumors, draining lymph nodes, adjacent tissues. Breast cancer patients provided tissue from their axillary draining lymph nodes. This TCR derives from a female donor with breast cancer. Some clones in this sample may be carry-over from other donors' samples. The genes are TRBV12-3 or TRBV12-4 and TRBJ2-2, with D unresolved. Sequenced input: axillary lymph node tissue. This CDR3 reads CASSLEGELFF. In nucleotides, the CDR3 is TGTGCCAGCAGTCTAGAAGGCGAGCTGTTTTTT.